The subject of this entry is one TCR beta chain. Its antigen specificity is not known. Per-nucleotide qualities are absent, and no much larger clonotype sits a single base away. These data are taken from a study of spatial heterogeneity in lung cancer (dated by TCRdb to the late 2010s). For context, the study as a whole: Samples were obtained from around 72 patients with early-stage, untreated non-small cell lung cancer from the lung TRACERx cohort. Beta-chain transcripts were consistently detected in greater numbers than alpha-chain transcripts, which likely reflected higher beta-chain transcript abundance. In non-small cell lung cancer, the study quantitatively compared TCR alpha and beta repertoires across several tumor regions, matched nontumor lung, and blood. Follow-up PBMC samples were sequenced whenever available, with a median time to follow-up of around two years after resection. At surgery, some 220 tumor regions, almost 65 matched nontumor lung samples and 56 PBMC samples were TCR-sequenced for both alpha and beta chains. In the raw uncorrected reads, each unique combination of TCR and UMI appeared on average more than ten times. Nonsynonymous mutation counts, determined by whole-exome sequencing of tumor tissue, were related to features of the TCR repertoire. The paper's findings and limits, for the study overall: Comparisons of baseline and follow-up blood repertoires included only 14 patients. Additional single-cell paired TCR alpha and beta sequencing was considered necessary to confirm, at a functional level, the hypothesis that regional TCRs recognize regional mutations. Ubiquitous expanded tumor TCRs showed up in blood more often at tumor resection than at routine follow-up.

This specimen's time point label, interpreted: blood at routine non-recurrence follow-up after resection. Whole RNA extracted from tumor and nontumor lung tissue, or from cryopreserved PBMC samples, was used for TCR sequencing without cell sorting. Only patients with enough RNA available from two or more tumor regions were chosen for TCR sequencing. The library was produced with 5' RACE. The sequencer was a NextSeq 500. In the TCR library protocol, a unique molecular identifier was attached to each TCR cDNA molecule so that PCR and sequencing errors could be corrected. The source study handled its data this way. TCR identification, UMI-based error correction and CDR3 extraction were performed with Decombinator tools. TCRs above a frequency of 2 per 1,000, corresponding to the top 1% of the tumor frequency distribution, were defined as expanded. Renyi diversity was calculated using the R vegan package after each repertoire was subsampled 100 times to 5,000 TCRs. CDR3 similarity networks were built from amino acid triplet string-kernel similarity, connecting CDR3s with pairwise similarity above 0.82. The raw public reads went through TCRdb reprocessing: fastp at Q25, MiXCR clone calling, in-frame beta chains kept. A single entry per CDR3 protein holds the most common genes and DNA from its merged rows. The authors' filters were not applied to this entry. The sample table contains over 40,000 distinct CDR3 sequences; only one count was recorded for 12% of them. 32% of the sample rests with the top ten.

V loses 1 base, J loses 6 bases, and the germline ends lie 21 bases apart. Taken from cysteine to phenylalanine, the CDR3 has 18 residues. The retained sequence is limited to the CDR3, 54 bases, with the frame set at the first base. The germline V gene provides CDR1 LGHNA and CDR2 YSLEER. Recombination joined TRBV4-3 with TRBJ2-2; the D gene remains uncertain. This specimen was PBMCs, taken at follow-up. This receptor was identified in a male donor with early-stage non-small cell lung cancer. CDR3 loop: CASSQVPVDLGKAGELFF. The DNA is as follows: TGCGCCAGCAGCCAAGTCCCGGTCGACCTAGGGAAGGCCGGGGAGCTGTTTTTT.